A single sample gave rise to the 18 T cell receptor beta chains below, sequenced in a study of blood T cell repertoires in COVID-19. Clones were sequenced by immunoSEQ multiplex PCR, and TCRdb holds only the in-frame ones, with some missing. The sample has 150,000 to 200,000 clones, about 87% seen once. The source material was peripheral blood. Receptors originate from a man aged 55-75 years with acute or convalescent COVID-19.

This clone appeared a few times. This chain uses TRBV14 with TRBJ2-7; D unclear. The germline gives CDR1 SGHDN, CDR2 FVKESK. The CDR3 has 14 residues. V was clipped by 4 bases and J by 6 bases, with 16 bases between them. The DNA of the CDR3 is TGTGCCAGCAGCCCTAACCTTGGTGGGCCCGAGCAGTACTTC. Translation: CASSPNLGGPEQYF.

The chain joins TRBV5-1 to TRBJ2-1, with 8 bases aligning to TRBD2. The CDR3 has 15 amino acids. The J segment lost 4 bases and the V segment lost 0 bases, leaving 3 bases of the junction unmatched. Germline CDR1 is SGHRS and CDR2 is YFSETQ. CDR3 sequence reads: CASSLAAGVYNEQFF. Written as DNA, the CDR3 is TGCGCCAGCAGCTTGGCAGCGGGAGTTTACAATGAGCAGTTCTTC.

The gene calls are TRBV18 and TRBJ2-3; D might be TRBD1 (6 bases). Germline-derived CDR1 and CDR2 are KGHSH and LQKENI. V shed 3 bases and J shed 0 bases, with 13 bases lying between them. CDR3 length: 16 amino acids. The CDR3: CASSPTGKTSTDTQYF. The CDR3 DNA is TGTGCCAGCTCACCGACAGGTAAAACTAGCACAGATACGCAGTATTTT. Supplemented by reference TRBV18 and TRBJ2-3, the full variable domain reads NAGVMQNPRHLVRRRGQEARLRCSPMKGHSHVYWYRQLPEEGLKFMVYLQKENIIDESGMPKERFSAEFPKEGPSILRIQQVVRGDSAAYFCASSPTGKTSTDTQYFGPGTRLTVL.

The chain is built from TRBV14 and TRBJ1-3; TRBD1 aligns across 7 bases. The germline V gene encodes CDR1 SGHDN and CDR2 FVKESK. The junction had 6 bases not matched to a gene; V was cut back by 1 base and J by 0 bases. This CDR3 is 17 amino acids long. Here the CDR3 DNA reads TGTGCCAGCAGCCAAGCACAGGGGCCTTACTCTGGAAACACCATATATTTT. Amino acids: CASSQAQGPYSGNTIYF.

The chain joins TRBV19 to TRBJ1-1; 10 bases are a match to TRBD1. Per the germline V gene, CDR1 is LNHDA and CDR2 is SQIVND (reference sequence). The CDR3 has 13 amino acids. V gave up 9 bases and J gave up 5 bases; unmatched junction bases: 6. In DNA form, the CDR3 reads TGTGCCAGCCGGACAGGGGGTTTTACTGAAGCTTTCTTT. Protein sequence: CASRTGGFTEAFF.

The genes are TRBV24-1 and TRBJ2-5; 7 nucleotides agree with TRBD2. V lost 2 bases, J lost 4 bases, and 6 bases stayed unmatched. The CDR3 extends over 15 amino acids. Germline values: CDR1 KGHDR, CDR2 SFDVKD. Here the CDR3 DNA reads TGTGCCACCAGTGATTCCCTGGGGGGGGTAGAGACCCAGTACTTC. This codes for CATSDSLGGVETQYF.

The chain uses TRBV18 and TRBJ1-6, with D possibly TRBD1 on 6 matching bases. This CDR3 region has 18 residues. Between the trimmed V and J ends, which lost 3 bases and 3 bases, there was a span of 18 bases. Germline values: CDR1 KGHSH, CDR2 LQKENI. Here the CDR3 reads CASSPWGSQGSYNSPLHF. DNA for the CDR3: TGTGCCAGCTCACCGTGGGGATCCCAGGGGAGCTATAATTCACCCCTCCACTTT.

The genes are TRBV15 and TRBJ2-5, with D perhaps TRBD2 (5 bases). V shed 1 base and J shed 10 bases, with 10 bases lying between them. CDR1 is LNHNV, CDR2 YYDKDF, per germline (reference sequence). The CDR3 is 12 residues long. The CDR3 region is CATSRVEGNQYF. CDR3 coding DNA: TGTGCCACCAGCAGAGTTGAGGGAAACCAGTACTTC.

This chain joins TRBV21-1 and TRBJ1-2; the table's D call of TRBD1 was not tested on the DNA. TRBV21-1 is a documented pseudogene. The CDR3 loop spans 14 amino acids. The CDR3 coding sequence is TGTGCCAGCAGCATCCTGACAGGAGTCTATGGCTACACCTTC. Residues: CASSILTGVYGYTF.

The chain couples TRBV11-3 to TRBJ2-3; possibly TRBD1 for D (6 bases). CDR1 SGHNT and CDR2 YENEEA come from the germline V gene. CDR3 length: 13 amino acids. V lost 6 bases and J 5 bases, leaving 12 bases between the germline ends. CDR3 coding DNA: TGTGCCAGCAGTTTCCGAGGGGGAGATACGCAGTATTTT. Its translation is CASSFRGGDTQYF.

The V and J genes are TRBV6-2 or TRBV6-3 and TRBJ1-5; D is uncertain. Germline assignment: CDR1 MNHEY and CDR2 SVGEGT. The V end was cut by 4 bases, the J end by 9 bases, with 19 bases between. The CDR3 extends over 15 amino acids. In DNA, the CDR3 is TGTGCCAGCAGTTTTTCCGAGAGTTTCGGTAGGCCCCAGCATTTT. Translated, it gives CASSFSESFGRPQHF.

The J gene is TRBJ2-1, the V gene TRBV19; 9 nucleotides align to TRBD2. The CDR3 is 16 residues long. The germline CDR1 and CDR2 sequences are LNHDA and SQIVND (reference sequence). After removal of 3 bases from V and 5 bases from J, the junction contained 8 bases not matched to a gene. The CDR3 protein is CASSIPSAGGNNEQFF. The CDR3 DNA reads TGTGCCAGTAGTATTCCCTCAGCGGGAGGAAACAATGAGCAGTTCTTC.

V gene TRBV10-1 combines with J gene TRBJ2-5, with 8 bases fitting TRBD1. The CDR3 contains 15 residues. Trimming removed 2 bases from V and 5 bases from J; junction bases left unmatched: 7. Germline-derived CDR1 and CDR2 are WNHNN and SYGVQD (reference sequence). CDR3 nucleotide sequence: TGCGCCAGCAGTGAGGCCGGACAGGGAGAGGAGACCCAGTACTTC. Residues: CASSEAGQGEETQYF.

The count of this clone is one. The rearrangement joins TRBV7-6 to TRBJ1-4; unclear D gene. Trimming shortened V by 4 bases and J by 1 base, and 19 bases separated the two germline ends. This CDR3 is 18 amino acids long. CDR1 is SGHVS and CDR2 is FNYEAQ in the germline V gene. In DNA form, the CDR3 reads TGTGCCAGCAGCTCCCCCAGGCCCCTTTTAATAACTAATGAAAAACTGTTTTTT. It encodes CASSSPRPLLITNEKLFF.

The J gene is TRBJ1-1, the V gene TRBV29-1; D uncertain. This CDR3 comprises 13 residues. V lost 3 bases and J lost 2, with 10 bases in between. Germline loops: CDR1 SQVTM, CDR2 ANQGSEA. Written as DNA, the CDR3 is TGCAGCGTTGAGCGGGGAACAAACACTGAAGCTTTCTTT. Protein: CSVERGTNTEAFF.

The V gene is TRBV24-1, the J gene TRBJ1-2; D unresolved. CDR3 size: 14 residues. V was pared by 1 base and J by 4 bases, with 9 bases between. CDR1 and CDR2 (germline): KGHDR, SFDVKD. The CDR3 region has the DNA TGTGCCACCAGTGATTTTGGGCGAACCTATGGCTACACCTTC. This codes for CATSDFGRTYGYTF.

The CDR3 region has the DNA TGCAGCGTTCCTCCTCCAGGAACTTGGAACACTGAAGCTTTCTTT. It translates to CSVPPPGTWNTEAFF. V and J are TRBV29-1 and TRBJ1-1; D gene uncertain. Germline V gene data show CDR1 as SQVTM and CDR2 as ANQGSEA. Trimming removed 5 bases at V and 1 base at J, with 17 bases between. The CDR3 covers 15 residues.

The chain employs TRBV6-5 and TRBJ1-1; no clear D. The CDR3 covers 13 residues. The germline V gene has CDR1 MNHEY and CDR2 SVGAGI. Trimming took 10 bases from V and 0 from J, leaving 12 bases between them. Here the CDR3 DNA reads TGTGCCACCCTACAGCTTATGAACACTGAAGCTTTCTTT. Translating it yields CATLQLMNTEAFF.